This passage covers 31 T cell receptor beta chains from one sample sequenced in a study of blood T cell repertoires in COVID-19. TCRdb's table, derived via immunoSEQ multiplex PCR, lists solely in-frame clones and lacks some. The sample has 350,000 or so clones, roughly 87% seen once; the top ten hold 1%. The sample consisted of PBMCs or T cells enriched from blood (not recorded which). The source is a woman in her twenties or thirties who had recovered from COVID-19.

This clone came up once. The chain employs TRBV6-5 and TRBJ2-5, with 7 bases identical to TRBD1. V lost 0 bases to trimming and J lost 4 bases; unmatched junction nucleotides: 2. CDR3 length equals 14 residues. CDR1 and CDR2 from the germline V gene are MNHEY and SVGAGI. The CDR3 protein is CASSYSTGIETQYF. The CDR3 coding sequence is TGTGCCAGCAGTTACTCGACAGGGATAGAGACCCAGTACTTC.

This chain uses TRBV5-1 with TRBJ2-1, with 11 nucleotides matching TRBD2. Per the germline V gene, CDR1 is SGHRS and CDR2 is YFSETQ. This CDR3 is 15 amino acids long. V was clipped by 2 bases and J by 8 bases; unmatched bases: 6. CDR3 protein: CASSFVAGGPHEQFF. The CDR3 DNA is TGCGCCAGCAGCTTTGTAGCGGGGGGGCCTCATGAGCAGTTCTTC.

This clone was detected once. CDR3 nucleotide sequence: TGCGCCAGCAGCTGGTCTAGCGAGGGAGATCAAGAGACCCAGTACTTC. Its translation is CASSWSSEGDQETQYF. The V call is TRBV5-1, the J call TRBJ2-5; tentatively, D is TRBD2 (6 bases). The CDR3 has 16 amino acids. Per the germline V gene, CDR1 is SGHRS and CDR2 is YFSETQ. V shed 3 bases and J shed 2 bases, with 17 bases lying between them.

This chain links TRBV24-1 with TRBJ2-1; 8 nucleotides align to TRBD1. Germline CDR1 is KGHDR and CDR2 is SFDVKD. V lost 2 bases, J lost 8 bases, and 7 bases stayed unmatched. This CDR3 has 15 amino acids. The CDR3 protein is CATSDSGRGLDEQFF. For the CDR3, the DNA is TGTGCCACCAGTGATTCCGGCAGGGGGCTTGATGAGCAGTTCTTC.

This rearrangement joins TRBV28 to TRBJ2-3; D possibly corresponds to TRBD1 (6 bases). Trimming took 5 bases from V and 0 from J, leaving 18 bases between them. CDR1 and CDR2 (germline): MDHEN, SYDVKM. This CDR3 has 17 residues. This CDR3 reads CASSPLVEDSSTDTQYF. The DNA of the CDR3 is TGTGCCAGCAGTCCCCTAGTGGAGGACAGTAGCACAGATACGCAGTATTTT.

DNA of the CDR3: TGTGCCACCAGTGGTAATTGGCGGGACAGGGAAGTGTCCACTGAAGCTTTCTTT. This codes for CATSGNWRDREVSTEAFF. The V gene is TRBV24-1, the J gene TRBJ1-1; 9 bases are shared with TRBD1. V lost 5 bases to trimming and J lost 4 bases; unmatched junction nucleotides: 16. This CDR3 contains 18 residues. Germline CDR1 is KGHDR and CDR2 is SFDVKD.

This sequence joins TRBV15 and TRBJ2-3; D not certain. CDR3 length equals 15 residues. Trimming shortened V by 0 bases and J by 4 bases, and 11 bases separated the two germline ends. CDR1 and CDR2 (germline): LNHNV, YYDKDF (reference sequence). Here the CDR3 DNA reads TGTGCCACCAGCAGAGATTACTCGGCGGCAGATACGCAGTATTTT. This codes for CATSRDYSAADTQYF.

This clone came up a few times. Other DNA sequences of this sample code for an identical CDR3. The rearrangement uses TRBV18 and TRBJ1-1, with D unclear. The germline gives CDR1 KGHSH, CDR2 LQKENI. V lost 6 bases to trimming and J lost 1 base, with 12 bases between them. The CDR3 loop spans 14 amino acids. CDR3 sequence reads: CASSLREGNTEAFF. The CDR3 DNA reads as TGTGCCAGCTCCCTCCGAGAGGGGAACACTGAAGCTTTCTTT.

The chain employs TRBV15 and TRBJ2-2, with a weak D call TRBD1 (5 bases). CDR3 length: 18 residues. The V end lost 3 bases, the J end lost 0 bases, and 17 bases lay between the germline ends. Germline CDR1 LNHNV, CDR2 YYDKDF (reference sequence). The CDR3 spells CATSRNPTGSANTGELFF. As DNA, the CDR3 is TGTGCCACCAGCAGGAACCCAACAGGTTCTGCGAACACCGGGGAGCTGTTTTTT.

The chain couples TRBV15 to TRBJ2-7; possibly TRBD1 for D (5 bases). The CDR3 covers 16 residues. V was clipped by 0 bases and J by 1 base, with 13 bases between them. Per germline, CDR1 LNHNV and CDR2 YYDKDF (reference sequence). The CDR3 spells CATSREGRGLSYEQYF. The CDR3 DNA reads as TGTGCCACCAGCAGAGAGGGAAGGGGATTGTCCTACGAGCAGTACTTC.

This chain links TRBV7-9 with TRBJ2-2; 7 nucleotides align to TRBD1. The CDR3 is made up of 14 amino acids. Germline CDR1 and CDR2: SEHNR and FQNEAQ (reference sequence). The ends lost 1 base at V and 6 bases at J; junction bases unmatched: 2. The CDR3 bases are TGTGCCAGCAGCTTAGACAGGGGTGCCGGGGAGCTGTTTTTT. Translation gives CASSLDRGAGELFF.

This clone has only a few counts. This chain links TRBV3-1 (or the pseudogene TRBV3-2) with TRBJ2-1; TRBD1 is a possible D gene (6 bases). Trimming took off 0 bases at V and 6 bases at J, with 12 bases between the two ends. The germline V gene encodes CDR1 LGHDT and CDR2 YNNKEL (reference sequence). The CDR3 has 15 residues. CDR3 residues: CASSQDRQVFNEQFF. DNA of the CDR3: TGTGCCAGCAGCCAAGATCGACAGGTATTCAATGAGCAGTTCTTC.

The chain has TRBV21-1 and TRBJ1-1; TRBD1, as called in the table, went unchecked against the DNA. TRBV21-1 is recorded as a pseudogene. The CDR3 is 18 residues long. CDR3 nucleotides: TGTGCCAGCAGCACCCGCCGGGACAGGCTCAAAATGAACACTGAAGCTTTCTTT. Its translation is CASSTRRDRLKMNTEAFF.

This chain connects TRBV5-4 to TRBJ2-2; 10 bases are a match to TRBD2. From germline, CDR1 is SGHNT and CDR2 YYREEE (reference sequence). The length of the CDR3 is 16 residues. Trimming at V came to 4 bases and at J to 4 bases, leaving 7 bases not matched to a gene. The CDR3 nucleotides are TGTGCCAGCAGCGCATCGAGCGGGGGGGCCACCGGGGAGCTGTTTTTT. This translates into CASSASSGGATGELFF.

CDR3 nucleotides: TGTGCCAGCAGCTTAAGGACAGGGGGACCCACAGATACGCAGTATTTT. As protein: CASSLRTGGPTDTQYF. The chain links TRBV5-4 to TRBJ2-3; TRBD1 matches at 10 bases. The CDR3 spans 16 residues. Germline V gene sequence: CDR1 SGHNT, CDR2 YYREEE (reference sequence). The trim removed 2 bases at V and 2 bases at J, leaving 5 bases unmatched.

The chain uses TRBV30 and TRBJ2-6; D is uncertain. This CDR3 is 14 amino acids long. The V gene lost 5 bases and the J gene lost 0 bases, with 8 bases spanning the gap. CDR1 and CDR2 (germline): GTSNPN, SVGIG (reference sequence). CDR3 nucleotides: TGTGCCTGGGGTACTGGCTCTGGGGCCAACGTCCTGACTTTC. Encoded protein: CAWGTGSGANVLTF. The whole variable domain, filled in from reference TRBV30 and TRBJ2-6, reads SQTIHQWPATLVQPVGSPLSLECTVEGTSNPNLYWYRQAAGRGLQLLFYSVGIGQISSEVPQNLSASRPQDRQFILSSKKLLLSDSGFYLCAWGTGSGANVLTFGAGSRLTVL.

In this sample, this clone turned up once. The chain uses TRBV6-5 and TRBJ1-6, with D maybe TRBD1 (5 bases). This CDR3 is built from 16 residues. Germline CDR1 reads MNHEY; CDR2 reads SVGAGI. V lost 4 bases to trimming and J lost 3 bases, with 13 bases between them. In DNA, the CDR3 is TGTGCCAGCAGTTTGACAGATGACATCTATAATTCACCCCTCCACTTT. It translates to CASSLTDDIYNSPLHF.

The chain couples TRBV5-1 to TRBJ2-1; D perhaps matches TRBD2 (5 bases). Germline V CDR1 and CDR2: SGHRS, YFSETQ. This CDR3 is built from 17 residues. V was trimmed by 2 bases and J by 0 bases, leaving 15 bases between them. CDR3: CASSFGGLRPSYNEQFF. In DNA form, the CDR3 reads TGCGCCAGCAGCTTTGGAGGACTGCGGCCCTCCTACAATGAGCAGTTCTTC.

The chain is built from TRBV7-9 and TRBJ1-1, with 8 bases matching TRBD1. V was clipped by 4 bases and J by 4 bases; unmatched bases: 2. The length of the CDR3 is 13 residues. Germline V gene lookup returns CDR1 SEHNR and CDR2 FQNEAQ (reference sequence). The CDR3 DNA is TGTGCCAGCAGCTCGGACAGGGCCACTGAAGCTTTCTTT. It yields the protein CASSSDRATEAFF.

The rearrangement joins TRBV11-2 to TRBJ2-5; 8 positions agree with TRBD2. CDR1 and CDR2 from the germline V gene are SGHAT and FQNNGV. The CDR3 loop spans 16 amino acids. The V and J ends lost 1 base and 2 bases, in that order; junction bases with no gene match: 6. The DNA of the CDR3 is TGTGCCAGCAGCTTAGGTTTGCGGGGGGTACAAGAGACCCAGTACTTC. Translating gives CASSLGLRGVQETQYF. The full variable domain, completed using reference TRBV11-2 and TRBJ2-5, is EAGVAQSPRYKIIEKRQSVAFWCNPISGHATLYWYQQILGQGPKLLIQFQNNGVVDDSQLPKDRFSAERLKGVDSTLKIQPAKLEDSAVYLCASSLGLRGVQETQYFGPGTRLLVL.

V is TRBV20-1 and J is TRBJ2-1; D unclear. There are 11 residues in the CDR3. Germline assignment: CDR1 DFQATT and CDR2 SNEGSKA (reference sequence). The V end lost 5 bases, the J end lost 7 bases, and 9 bases lay between the germline ends. CDR3 nucleotide sequence: TGCAGTGCTTCGAGGCTAAATGAGCAGTTCTTC. It yields the protein CSASRLNEQFF.

J is TRBJ2-1 and V is TRBV29-1, with D possibly matching TRBD2 (6 bases). The germline V gene has CDR1 SQVTM and CDR2 ANQGSEA. V lost 3 bases, J lost 6 bases, and 12 bases lay in between. CDR3 length: 13 amino acids. Here the CDR3 DNA reads TGCAGCGTTGATGGGGGGTCCGTCAATGAGCAGTTCTTC. Amino acid sequence: CSVDGGSVNEQFF.

The chain uses TRBV28 and TRBJ2-3; a weak D match, TRBD2 (7 bases). Trimming stripped 5 bases from V and 6 bases from J, with 24 bases between. From germline, CDR1 is MDHEN and CDR2 SYDVKM. There are 17 residues in the CDR3. The chain's CDR3 is CASSIRREGGLTDTQYF. The CDR3 region has the DNA TGTGCCAGCAGTATACGTCGTGAGGGGGGGCTCACCGATACGCAGTATTTT.

The chain couples TRBV28 to TRBJ2-3; tentatively, D is TRBD2 (6 bases). The CDR3 runs to 18 residues. Per the germline V gene, CDR1 is MDHEN and CDR2 is SYDVKM. V was trimmed by 2 bases and J by 1 base, leaving 19 bases between them. In nucleotides, the CDR3 is TGTGCCAGCAGTTTACCCCCCTGGAAGGGAGGCGGCACAGATACGCAGTATTTT. Translated: CASSLPPWKGGGTDTQYF. The entire variable domain, with the rest obtained from reference TRBV28 and TRBJ2-3, is as follows: DVKVTQSSRYLVKRTGEKVFLECVQDMDHENMFWYRQDPGLGLRLIYFSYDVKMKEKGDIPEGYSVSREKKERFSLILESASTNQTSMYLCASSLPPWKGGGTDTQYFGPGTRLTVL.

The chain carries TRBV5-5 and TRBJ2-3; TRBD2 matches 13 bases. V trimming: 3 bases; J trimming: 4 bases; junction bases outside the gene matches: 5. This CDR3 comprises 16 residues. Germline V gene lookup returns CDR1 SGHKS and CDR2 YYEKEE (reference sequence). The CDR3 spells CASSSGTSGNADTQYF. Written as DNA, the CDR3 is TGTGCCAGCAGCTCCGGGACTAGCGGGAACGCAGATACGCAGTATTTT.

The chain couples TRBV4-3 to TRBJ2-2; 11 positions match TRBD2. Germline lookup yields CDR1 LGHNA and CDR2 YSLEER. The trim removed 0 bases at V and 1 base at J, leaving 4 bases unmatched. This CDR3 is 18 amino acids long. The CDR3 DNA is TGCGCCAGCAGCCAAGATCCTAGCGGGGGGAAGAACACCGGGGAGCTGTTTTTT. This gives the protein CASSQDPSGGKNTGELFF.

J is TRBJ1-2 and V is TRBV4-3; D is perhaps TRBD1 (5 bases). The ends were cut back, 3 bases at V and 6 bases at J, with 11 bases in the middle. Germline values: CDR1 LGHNA, CDR2 YSLEER. The CDR3 consists of 13 residues. The CDR3 loop is CASSHRQGDGYTF. In DNA, the CDR3 is TGCGCCAGCAGCCATCGGCAGGGCGATGGCTACACCTTC.

This sequence joins TRBV5-1 and TRBJ1-1; D uncertain. Trimming removed 1 base at V and 8 bases at J, with 9 bases between. This CDR3 is 12 amino acids long. Germline CDR1 reads SGHRS; CDR2 reads YFSETQ. The CDR3 reads CASSLLGAEAFF. In nucleotides, the CDR3 is TGCGCCAGCAGCTTGTTGGGCGCCGAAGCTTTCTTT.

This clone is a singleton in its sample. This chain uses TRBV7-2 with TRBJ1-1; possible D gene TRBD1, 6 bases. Looked up from germline, CDR1 is SGHTA and CDR2 is FQGNSA. The CDR3 loop spans 11 amino acids. Deletions cut 3 bases from V and 11 bases from J, with 10 bases between. This chain's CDR3 is CASSLDSRAFF. CDR3 DNA: TGTGCCAGCAGCTTGGACAGTAGGGCTTTCTTT.

The V and J genes are TRBV9 and TRBJ2-1, with a possible D match to TRBD2 (6 bases). The CDR3 consists of 15 residues. From germline, CDR1 is SGDLS and CDR2 YYNGEE. V was trimmed by 0 bases and J by 10 bases, leaving 17 bases between them. The CDR3 here is CASSVEASAIWEQFF. The CDR3 DNA reads as TGTGCCAGCAGCGTAGAAGCTAGCGCAATTTGGGAGCAGTTCTTC. Full variable domain (remainder filled in from reference TRBV9 and TRBJ2-1): DSGVTQTPKHLITATGQRVTLRCSPRSGDLSVYWYQQSLDQGLQFLIQYYNGEERAKGNILERFSAQQFPDLHSELNLSSLELGDSALYFCASSVEASAIWEQFFGPGTRLTVL.

This clone was seen just once. J is TRBJ2-3 and V is TRBV7-8; TRBD1 agrees at 7 bases. This CDR3 has 16 amino acids. The germline CDR1 and CDR2 sequences are SGHVS and FQNEAQ. After removal of 3 bases from V and 0 bases from J, the junction contained 6 bases not matched to a gene. CDR3 amino acids: CASSFLGQSSTDTQYF. In DNA, the CDR3 is TGTGCCAGCAGCTTCTTGGGACAGTCTAGCACAGATACGCAGTATTTT.